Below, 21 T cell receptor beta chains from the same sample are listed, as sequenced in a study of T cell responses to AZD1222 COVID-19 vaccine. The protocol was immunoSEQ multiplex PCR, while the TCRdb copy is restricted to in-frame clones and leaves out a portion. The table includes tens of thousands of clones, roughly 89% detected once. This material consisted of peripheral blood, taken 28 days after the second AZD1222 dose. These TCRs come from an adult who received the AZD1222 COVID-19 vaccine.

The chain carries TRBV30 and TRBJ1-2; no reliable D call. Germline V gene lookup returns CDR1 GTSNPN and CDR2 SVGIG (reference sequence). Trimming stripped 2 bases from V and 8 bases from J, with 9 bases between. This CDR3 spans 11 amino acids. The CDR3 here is CAWSRPWGYTF. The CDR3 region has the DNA TGTGCCTGGAGTCGGCCTTGGGGCTACACCTTC. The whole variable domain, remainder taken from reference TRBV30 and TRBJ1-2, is SQTIHQWPATLVQPVGSPLSLECTVEGTSNPNLYWYRQAAGRGLQLLFYSVGIGQISSEVPQNLSASRPQDRQFILSSKKLLLSDSGFYLCAWSRPWGYTFGSGTRLTVV.

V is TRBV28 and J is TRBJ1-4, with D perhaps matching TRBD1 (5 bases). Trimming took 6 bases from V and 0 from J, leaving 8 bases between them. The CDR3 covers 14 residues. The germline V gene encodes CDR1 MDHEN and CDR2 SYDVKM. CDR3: CASREGTTNEKLFF. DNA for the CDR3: TGTGCCAGCAGAGAGGGGACAACTAATGAAAAACTGTTTTTT.

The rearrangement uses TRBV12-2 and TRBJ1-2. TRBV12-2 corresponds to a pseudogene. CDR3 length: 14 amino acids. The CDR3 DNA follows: TGTGCAAGTCGCTTAGCGGCAGATAGCTATGGCTACACCTTC. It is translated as CASRLAADSYGYTF.

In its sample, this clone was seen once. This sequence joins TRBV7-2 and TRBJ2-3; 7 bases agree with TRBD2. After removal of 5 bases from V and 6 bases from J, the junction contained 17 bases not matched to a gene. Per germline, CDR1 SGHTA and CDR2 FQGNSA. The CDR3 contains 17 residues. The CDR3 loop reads CASSRLPGGGGADTQYF. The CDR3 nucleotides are TGTGCCAGCAGCCGCCTTCCGGGCGGGGGAGGTGCGGATACGCAGTATTTT.

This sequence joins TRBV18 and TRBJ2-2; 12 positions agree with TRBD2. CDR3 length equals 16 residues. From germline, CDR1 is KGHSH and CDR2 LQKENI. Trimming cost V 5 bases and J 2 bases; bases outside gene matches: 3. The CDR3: CASSGLAGTNTGELFF. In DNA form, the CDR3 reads TGTGCCAGCTCAGGACTAGCGGGGACAAACACCGGGGAGCTGTTTTTT.

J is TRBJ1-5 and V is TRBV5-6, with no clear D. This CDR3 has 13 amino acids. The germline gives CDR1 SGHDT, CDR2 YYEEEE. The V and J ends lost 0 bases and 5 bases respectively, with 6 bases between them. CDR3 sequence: CASSLAGYQPQHF. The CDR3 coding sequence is TGTGCCAGCAGCTTGGCCGGGTATCAGCCCCAGCATTTT.

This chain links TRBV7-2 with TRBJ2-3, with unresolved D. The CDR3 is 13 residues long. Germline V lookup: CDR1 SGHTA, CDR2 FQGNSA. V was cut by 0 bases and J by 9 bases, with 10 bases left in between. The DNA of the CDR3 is TGTGCCAGCAGCTTAGCTCAGTCCCGAACGCAGTATTTT. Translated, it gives CASSLAQSRTQYF.

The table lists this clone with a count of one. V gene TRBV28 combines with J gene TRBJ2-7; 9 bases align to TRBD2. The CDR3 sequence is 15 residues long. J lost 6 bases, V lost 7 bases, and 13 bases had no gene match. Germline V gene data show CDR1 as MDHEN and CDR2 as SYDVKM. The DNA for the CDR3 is TGTGCCAGCACCTACCCGGGCGGGGGGGCCGGCGAGCAGTACTTC. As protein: CASTYPGGGAGEQYF.

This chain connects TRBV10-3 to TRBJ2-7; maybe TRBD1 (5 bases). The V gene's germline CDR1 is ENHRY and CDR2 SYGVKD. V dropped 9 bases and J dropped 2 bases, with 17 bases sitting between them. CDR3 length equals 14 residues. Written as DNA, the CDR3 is TGTGCCATTACCCCAGGGTCTGGGACCTACGAGCAGTACTTC. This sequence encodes CAITPGSGTYEQYF.

DNA for the CDR3: TGTGCCAGCAGCTTGGAGCTACTTCTGAACTATGGCTACACCTTC. It encodes CASSLELLLNYGYTF. The chain links TRBV5-8 to TRBJ1-2; D gene uncertain. V lost 0 bases and J 2 bases, leaving 11 bases between the germline ends. The germline gives CDR1 SGHTS, CDR2 YDEGEE. This CDR3 region has 15 residues.

The CDR3 coding sequence is TGTGCCAGCTCTCCTCGGACAGGAGACAATTCACCCCTCCACTTT. Amino acids: CASSPRTGDNSPLHF. The chain joins TRBV18 to TRBJ1-6; 7 bases are shared with TRBD1. Germline V CDR1 and CDR2: KGHSH, LQKENI. The CDR3 length is 15 residues. The trim removed 6 bases at V and 7 bases at J, leaving 9 bases unmatched.

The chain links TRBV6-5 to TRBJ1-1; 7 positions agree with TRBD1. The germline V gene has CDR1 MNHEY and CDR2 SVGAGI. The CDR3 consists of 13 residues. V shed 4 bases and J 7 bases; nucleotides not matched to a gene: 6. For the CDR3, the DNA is TGTGCCAGCAGTTCCCGACAGGGTGGTGAAGCTTTCTTT. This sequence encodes CASSSRQGGEAFF.

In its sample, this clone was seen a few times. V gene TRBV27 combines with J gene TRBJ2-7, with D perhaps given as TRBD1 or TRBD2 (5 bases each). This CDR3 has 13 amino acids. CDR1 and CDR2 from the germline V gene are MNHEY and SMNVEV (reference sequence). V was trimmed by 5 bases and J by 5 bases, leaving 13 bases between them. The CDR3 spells CASSPGRGHEQYF. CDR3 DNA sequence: TGTGCCAGCAGTCCCGGTCGGGGCCACGAGCAGTACTTC.

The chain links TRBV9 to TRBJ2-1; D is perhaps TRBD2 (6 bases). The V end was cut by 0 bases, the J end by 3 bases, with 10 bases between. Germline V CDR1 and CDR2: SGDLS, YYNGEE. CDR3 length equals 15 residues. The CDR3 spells CASSVASRGYNEQFF. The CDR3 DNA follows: TGTGCCAGCAGCGTAGCTTCGCGGGGCTACAATGAGCAGTTCTTC.

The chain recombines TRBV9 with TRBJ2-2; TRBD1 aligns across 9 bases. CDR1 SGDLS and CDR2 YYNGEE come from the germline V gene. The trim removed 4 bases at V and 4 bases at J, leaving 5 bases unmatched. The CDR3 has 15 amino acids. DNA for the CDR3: TGTGCCAGCAGCTGGGACAGGGCGGTCACCGGGGAGCTGTTTTTT. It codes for CASSWDRAVTGELFF.

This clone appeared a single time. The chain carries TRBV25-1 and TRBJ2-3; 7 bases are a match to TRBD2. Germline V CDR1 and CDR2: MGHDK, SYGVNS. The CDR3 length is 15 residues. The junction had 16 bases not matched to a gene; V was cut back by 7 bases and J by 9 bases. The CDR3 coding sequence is TGTGCCAGCATGGAGTCCGGGACTACTCGAAAGACGCAGTATTTT. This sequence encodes CASMESGTTRKTQYF.

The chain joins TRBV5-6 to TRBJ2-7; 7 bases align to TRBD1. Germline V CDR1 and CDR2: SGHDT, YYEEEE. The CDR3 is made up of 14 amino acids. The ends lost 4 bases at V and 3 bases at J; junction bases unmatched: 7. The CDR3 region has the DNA TGTGCCAGCAGCCCGCCGACAGGGAACTACGAGCAGTACTTC. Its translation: CASSPPTGNYEQYF. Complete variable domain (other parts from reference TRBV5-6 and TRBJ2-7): DAGVTQSPTHLIKTRGQQVTLRCSPKSGHDTVSWYQQALGQGPQFIFQYYEEEERQRGNFPDRFSGHQFPNYSSELNVNALLLGDSALYLCASSPPTGNYEQYFGPGTRLTVT.

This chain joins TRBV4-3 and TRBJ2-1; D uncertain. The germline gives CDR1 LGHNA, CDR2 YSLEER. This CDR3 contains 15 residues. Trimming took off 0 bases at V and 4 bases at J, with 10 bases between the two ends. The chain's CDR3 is CASSQERSTYNEQFF. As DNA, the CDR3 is TGCGCCAGCAGCCAAGAAAGGTCTACATACAATGAGCAGTTCTTC.

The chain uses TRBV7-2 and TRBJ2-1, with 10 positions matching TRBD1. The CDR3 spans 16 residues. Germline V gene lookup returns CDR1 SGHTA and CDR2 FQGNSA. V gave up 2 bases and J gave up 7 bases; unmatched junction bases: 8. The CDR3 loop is CASSLTRDRGMNEQFF. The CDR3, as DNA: TGTGCCAGCAGCTTAACCCGGGACAGGGGCATGAATGAGCAGTTCTTC.

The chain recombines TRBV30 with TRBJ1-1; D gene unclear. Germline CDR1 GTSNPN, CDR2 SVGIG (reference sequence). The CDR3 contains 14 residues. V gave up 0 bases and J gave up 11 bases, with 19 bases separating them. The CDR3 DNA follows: TGTGCCTGGAGTGTACGAATTAGTGGGTCTAGGGCTTTCTTT. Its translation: CAWSVRISGSRAFF.

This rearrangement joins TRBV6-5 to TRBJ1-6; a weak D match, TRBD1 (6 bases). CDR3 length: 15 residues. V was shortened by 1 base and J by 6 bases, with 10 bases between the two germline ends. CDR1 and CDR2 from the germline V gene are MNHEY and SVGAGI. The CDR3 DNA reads TGTGCCAGCAGTTACTGGACAGAGAGTAATTCACCCCTCCACTTT. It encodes CASSYWTESNSPLHF.